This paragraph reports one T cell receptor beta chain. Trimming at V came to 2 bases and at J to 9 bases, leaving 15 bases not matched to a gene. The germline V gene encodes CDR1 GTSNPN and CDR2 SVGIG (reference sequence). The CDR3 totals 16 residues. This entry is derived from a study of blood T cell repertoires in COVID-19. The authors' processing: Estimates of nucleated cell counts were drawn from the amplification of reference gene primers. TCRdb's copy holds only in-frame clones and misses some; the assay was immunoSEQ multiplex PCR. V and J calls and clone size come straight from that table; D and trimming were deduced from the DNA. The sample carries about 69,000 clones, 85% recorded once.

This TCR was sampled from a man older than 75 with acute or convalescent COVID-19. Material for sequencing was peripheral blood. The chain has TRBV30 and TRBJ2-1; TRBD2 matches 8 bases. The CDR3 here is CAWSSRVGLAYGEQFF. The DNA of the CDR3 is TGTGCCTGGAGTTCTCGTGTCGGACTAGCATACGGTGAGCAGTTCTTC. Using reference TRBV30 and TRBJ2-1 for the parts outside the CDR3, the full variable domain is SQTIHQWPATLVQPVGSPLSLECTVEGTSNPNLYWYRQAAGRGLQLLFYSVGIGQISSEVPQNLSASRPQDRQFILSSKKLLLSDSGFYLCAWSSRVGLAYGEQFFGPGTRLTVL.